This TCR beta chain came from a study of T-cell reconstitution after alpha-beta-depleted transplantation in children. Using unique molecular identifiers, the investigators prepared the TCRbeta library. TCRdb ran MiXCR on the PCR reads and lists one entry per CDR3 protein. The sample has approximately 590,000 distinct CDR3 sequences, roughly 10% seen once. Germline assignment: CDR1 SGHVS and CDR2 FQNEAQ. The CDR3 sequence is 18 residues long. V lost 5 bases, J lost 3 bases, and 12 bases stayed unmatched. This clonotype was seen only a few times. The TCR was taken from a human donor who donated a stem cell graft to a child with acute myeloid leukemia. The chain couples TRBV7-8 to TRBJ2-1; 11 nucleotides line up with TRBD2. Material: PBMCs from the stem cell graft donor, obtained from the stem cell graft. The CDR3 here is CASSPKGPGTSGYNEQFF. The DNA for the CDR3 is TGTGCCAGCAGCCCCAAGGGGCCCGGGACTAGCGGCTACAATGAGCAGTTCTTC.